The rows below give T cell receptor beta chains drawn from one sample of a study of radiotherapy plus CTLA-4 blockade in lung cancer. Sequencing used immunoSEQ multiplex PCR; TCRdb keeps in-frame clones, though not all of them. The sample lists approximately 72,000 clones, 78% occurring once. The input for sequencing was peripheral blood, taken from a patient treated with radiotherapy plus ipilimumab. The receptors come from a human donor with non-small cell lung cancer who had a complete response to radiotherapy plus ipilimumab. CDR3s include the opening cysteine and the closing phenylalanine or tryptophan.

V | CDR3
TRBV7-9 | CASSLQLAGSTDTQYF
TRBV18 | CASSPRALNFQFTEAFF
TRBV27 | CASSLRREVLSYNEQFF
TRBV6-6 | CASSPSGLSYNSPLHF
TRBV5-6 | CASSFLASGTYNEQFF
TRBV7-8 | CASIPQRGIQETQYF
TRBV9 | CASSVQGGQTGNTIYF
TRBV27 | CASSPYSLGLAEAFF
TRBV11-3 | CASSSRTANYGYTF
TRBV7-9 | CASLPPQVKETQYF
TRBV4-1 | CASSQGLIRVRNEQFF
TRBV5-6 | CASGRTVDGYTF
TRBV7-9 | CASSLPQGRENTIYF
TRBV30 | CAWSDRGGMNRPQHF
TRBV5-1 | CASSPGGSNQPQHF
TRBV7-9 | CASSLSDRVVGGYTF
TRBV29-1 | CSTEVRNTIYF
TRBV27 | CASSSYFTDTQYF
TRBV11-2 | CASSLDLEMRYNEQFF
TRBV11-3 | CASSLRGTGNTIYF
TRBV6-6 | CASSYSPGGGTEAFF
TRBV6-5 | CASSYSWQGNTEAFF
TRBV6-1 | CASSDTTGGTEAFF
TRBV19 | CASSIVQGGETQYF
TRBV11-2 | CASTQDRAYGYTF
TRBV4-1 | CASSHGLAGNNEQFF
TRBV19 | CASSRQGSNEQFF
TRBV28 | CASSLGRRYQPQHF
TRBV11-3 | CASSPQGAGQPQHF
TRBV5-6 | CASSRRYANTEAFF
TRBV30 | CAWSAPDTQYF
TRBV6-1 | CAQGHEPQHF
TRBV29-1 | CSVEFSLDSFSYEQYF
TRBV4-1 | CASSHPSEGDSGTDTQYF
TRBV2 | CASSVGREFNTGELFF
TRBV7-9 | CASSLVSQPQHF
TRBV18 | CASSPGGGFLQETQYF
TRBV6-1 | CASRGANFGSEAFF
TRBV5-1 | CASSFEVGHTDTQYF
TRBV7-2 | CASSFTGESTEAFF
TRBV7-7 | CASSYGDSSYNEQFF
TRBV5-1 | CASSFGLKETQYF
TRBV11-3 | CASSLDLPRNEQFF
TRBV6-1 | CAGGTAIYEQYF
TRBV18 | CASSPGTAFSYNEQFF
TRBV9 | CASSVSPDRRGLSGNTIYF
TRBV6-5 | CASSVQGARNEQFF
TRBV19 | CASSARDRGSGELFF
TRBV5-1 | CASSLEGLTGAPTDTQYF
TRBV7-9 | CASSSSRGSSSDTQYF
TRBV4-2 | CASSPLNSYNEQFF
TRBV4-1 | CASSQSLDRSGNTIYF
TRBV7-2 | CASSSAGFGAYEQYF
TRBV19 | CASRQGRYTEAFF
TRBV7-2 | CASSLYTGELFF
TRBV10-2 | CASSAPSGRRGNEQFF
TRBV5-4 | CASSLGNSPSGVNEQFF
TRBV19 | CASSELGGMGSNQPQHF
TRBV5-3 | CASSHRGLGAEAFF
TRBV7-9 | CASSPGLAEETQYF